This T cell receptor (beta chain) was sequenced for a study of tumor and adjacent non-tumor tissue in lung cancer (dated by TCRdb to 2016 to 2019). With respect to the entire study: The cohort included around twelve adenocarcinoma, 2 squamous cell carcinoma and 1 small cell lung cancer patients. Ages among the roughly 15 patients ranged from roughly 30 to 85 years, there were roughly 10 men and 5 women, and disease was at TNM stage I to III. Using bulk TCRbeta repertoires from approximately 15 lung cancer patients, the study set lung tumor tissue side by side with matched distant non-tumor lung tissue. For each patient, one tumor sample and one normal lung sample were taken, giving around 30 paired specimens that underwent TCRbeta CDR3 sequencing. Sequencing produced about 130 million productive TCRbeta reads in total, an average of approximately 4.5 million reads per sample.

The investigation overall reported the following: Neither the sequencing platform nor unique molecular identifiers are mentioned in the methods. The cohort had only roughly 16 patients, and the authors noted that larger samples and more detailed clinical data are needed. Because peripheral blood was not sequenced, blood TCRbeta repertoires in the lung cancer patients of the study were not examined. Significantly higher TCR diversity (inverse Simpson) was observed in tumor tissue than in normal lung tissue (approximately 440 vs 150, P = 0.0075, Mann-Whitney U test). In normal lung, the top 100 clones accounted for a significantly larger cumulative share of the repertoire than in tumor tissue. TCR diversity was significantly higher in younger patients, and greater tumor TCR diversity was associated with shorter overall survival and shorter disease-free survival.

The library was built by means of multiplex PCR. The sequencer listed for this sample is Illumina HiSeq 2500. TCRbeta libraries were constructed through three rounds of nested PCR with primers (Table S4) according to protocols adapted from ARM-PCR. Before sequencing, PCR products of 200-500 bp were cut from the gel and purified using the QIAquick gel extraction kit. Per the source publication's procedure: Trimmomatic was used to clean the reads, FLASH was used to merge the reads into complete CDR3 sequences, and MiTCR was used to assign the reads to V(D)J germline segments. Clonal diversity was computed as the inverse Simpson's index with VDJtools. A read counted as productive if the sequence was in-frame and lacked a premature stop codon. TCRdb took the public reads, trimmed them with fastp at Q25, ran MiXCR for clone calling and kept in-frame beta chains. All rows with the same CDR3 protein become a single entry with the most common DNA and genes. The V and J calls come from TCRdb's annotation, not from the publication. This sample is represented by about 100,000 distinct CDR3 sequences; 60% to 80% of them were singletons. Around a fifth of the sample goes to the ten largest clones.

Bulk unsorted tissue served as the source for RNA extraction, and RNA quality was assessed using a NanoDrop ND-1000 and an Agilent 2100. For the normal lung samples, distant non-tumor tissue was collected more than 3 cm away from the tumor edge. Donors were newly diagnosed lung cancer patients admitted for thoracic surgery in China between August and November 2014, without prior chemotherapy. The study excluded patients who had received radiotherapy or chemotherapy before or who had another cancer at the same time. Surgical tissue pieces of about 1-2.1 cm3 were preserved in RNAlater solution and stored at -80 °C until use. A remark on this clonotype: The antigen this receptor binds is unknown. The junction differs from germline at one of its ends, possibly a read error.

The CDR3 measures 14 amino acids from cysteine to phenylalanine. Here the CDR3 DNA is all that survives: 42 bases in frame from base 1. CDR1 and CDR2 are drawn from the germline V gene (reference sequence): SEHNR, FQNEAQ. The chain is assembled from TRBV7-9 and TRBJ2-7, with no D gene named confidently. The TCR comes from a man aged 25 to 45 with non-small cell lung cancer. Source material: distant non-tumor lung tissue. The DNA reads TGTGCCAGCCGCCTTACCGACTCAGGCTACGTGCAGTACTTC. Its protein product is CASRLTDSGYVQYF.